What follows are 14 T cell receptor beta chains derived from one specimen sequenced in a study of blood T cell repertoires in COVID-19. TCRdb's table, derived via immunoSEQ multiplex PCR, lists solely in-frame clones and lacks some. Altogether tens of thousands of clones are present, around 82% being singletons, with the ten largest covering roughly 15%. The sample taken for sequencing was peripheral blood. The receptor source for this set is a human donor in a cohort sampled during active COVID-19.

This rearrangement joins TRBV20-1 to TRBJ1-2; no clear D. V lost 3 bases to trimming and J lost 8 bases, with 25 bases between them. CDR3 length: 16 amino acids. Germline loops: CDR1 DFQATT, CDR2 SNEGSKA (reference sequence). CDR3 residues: CSASPTPNPNVAGYTF. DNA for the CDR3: TGCAGTGCTAGTCCAACACCGAATCCCAATGTGGCCGGCTACACCTTC.

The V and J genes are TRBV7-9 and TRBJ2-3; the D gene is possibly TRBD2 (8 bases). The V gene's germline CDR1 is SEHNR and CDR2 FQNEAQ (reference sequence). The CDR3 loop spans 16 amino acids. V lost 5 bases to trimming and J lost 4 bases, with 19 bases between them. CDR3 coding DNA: TGTGCCAGCAGCAAAGGGGGCGGGAGGAGGGCAGATACGCAGTATTTT. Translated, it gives CASSKGGGRRADTQYF. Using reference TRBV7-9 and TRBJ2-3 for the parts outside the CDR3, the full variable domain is DTGVSQNPRHKITKRGQNVTFRCDPISEHNRLYWYRQTLGQGPEFLTYFQNEAQLEKSRLLSDRFSAERPKGSFSTLEIQRTEQGDSAMYLCASSKGGGRRADTQYFGPGTRLTVL.

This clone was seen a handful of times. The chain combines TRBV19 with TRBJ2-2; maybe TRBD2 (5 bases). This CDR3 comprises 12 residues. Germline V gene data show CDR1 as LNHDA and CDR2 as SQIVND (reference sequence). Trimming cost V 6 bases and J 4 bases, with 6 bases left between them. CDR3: CASSRGTGELFF. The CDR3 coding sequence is TGTGCCAGTAGCCGGGGCACCGGGGAGCTGTTTTTT.

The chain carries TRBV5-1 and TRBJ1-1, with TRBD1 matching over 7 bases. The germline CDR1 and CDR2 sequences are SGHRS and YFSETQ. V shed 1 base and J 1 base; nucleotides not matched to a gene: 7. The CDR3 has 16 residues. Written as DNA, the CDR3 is TGCGCCAGCAGCTTGAAATTACAGGGGCAGAACACTGAAGCTTTCTTT. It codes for CASSLKLQGQNTEAFF.

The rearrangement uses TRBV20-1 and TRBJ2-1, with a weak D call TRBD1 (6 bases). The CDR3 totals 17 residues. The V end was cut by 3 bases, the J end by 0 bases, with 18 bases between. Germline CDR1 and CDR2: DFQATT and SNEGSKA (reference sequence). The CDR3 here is CSASGGRGSGSYNEQFF. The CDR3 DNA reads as TGCAGTGCTAGTGGGGGAAGGGGGTCAGGCTCCTACAATGAGCAGTTCTTC.

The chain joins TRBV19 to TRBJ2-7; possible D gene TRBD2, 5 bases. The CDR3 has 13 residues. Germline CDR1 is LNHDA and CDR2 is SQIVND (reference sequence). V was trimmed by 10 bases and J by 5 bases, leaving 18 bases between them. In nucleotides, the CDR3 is TGTGCCATCTCCGCAAGGTTCGGGGACGAGCAGTACTTC. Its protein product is CAISARFGDEQYF.

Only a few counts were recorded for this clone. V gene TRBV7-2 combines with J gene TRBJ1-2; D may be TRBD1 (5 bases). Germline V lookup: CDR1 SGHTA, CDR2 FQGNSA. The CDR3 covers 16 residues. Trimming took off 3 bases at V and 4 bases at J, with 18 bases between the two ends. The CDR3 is CASSLVVAGGAYGYTF. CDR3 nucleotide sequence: TGTGCCAGCAGCTTGGTGGTTGCGGGAGGGGCCTATGGCTACACCTTC.

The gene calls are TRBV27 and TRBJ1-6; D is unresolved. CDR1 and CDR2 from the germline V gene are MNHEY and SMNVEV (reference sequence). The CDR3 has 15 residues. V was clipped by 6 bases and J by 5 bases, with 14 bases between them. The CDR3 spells CASRPPGYDNSPLHF. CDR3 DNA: TGTGCCAGCAGACCCCCGGGGTACGATAATTCACCCCTCCACTTT.

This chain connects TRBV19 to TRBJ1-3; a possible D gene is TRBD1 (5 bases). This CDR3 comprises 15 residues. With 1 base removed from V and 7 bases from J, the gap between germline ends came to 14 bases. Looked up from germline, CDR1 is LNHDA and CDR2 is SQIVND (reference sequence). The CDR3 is CASSIAEGYQNTIYF. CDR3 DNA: TGTGCCAGTAGTATAGCGGAGGGGTATCAGAACACCATATATTTT.

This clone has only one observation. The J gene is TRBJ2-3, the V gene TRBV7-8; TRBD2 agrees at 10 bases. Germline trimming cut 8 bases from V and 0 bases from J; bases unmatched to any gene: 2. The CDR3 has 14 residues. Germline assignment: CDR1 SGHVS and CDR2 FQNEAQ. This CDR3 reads CASRTSGSTDTQYF. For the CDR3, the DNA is TGTGCCAGCCGGACTAGCGGTAGCACAGATACGCAGTATTTT.

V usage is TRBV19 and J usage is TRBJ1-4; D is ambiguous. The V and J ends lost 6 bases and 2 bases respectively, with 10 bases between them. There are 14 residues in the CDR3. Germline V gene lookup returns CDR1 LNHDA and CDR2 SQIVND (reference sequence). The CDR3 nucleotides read TGTGCCAGTAGCACCCCCGGGACTAATGAAAAACTGTTTTTT. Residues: CASSTPGTNEKLFF.

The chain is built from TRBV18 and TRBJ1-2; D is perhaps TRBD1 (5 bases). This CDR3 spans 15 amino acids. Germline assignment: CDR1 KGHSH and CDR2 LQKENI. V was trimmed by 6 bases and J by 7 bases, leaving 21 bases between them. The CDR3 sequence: CASSGTGYRMSGYTF. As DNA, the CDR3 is TGTGCCAGCTCCGGAACAGGTTACCGTATGTCTGGCTACACCTTC. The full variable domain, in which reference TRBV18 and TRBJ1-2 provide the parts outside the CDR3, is NAGVMQNPRHLVRRRGQEARLRCSPMKGHSHVYWYRQLPEEGLKFMVYLQKENIIDESGMPKERFSAEFPKEGPSILRIQQVVRGDSAAYFCASSGTGYRMSGYTFGSGTRLTVV.

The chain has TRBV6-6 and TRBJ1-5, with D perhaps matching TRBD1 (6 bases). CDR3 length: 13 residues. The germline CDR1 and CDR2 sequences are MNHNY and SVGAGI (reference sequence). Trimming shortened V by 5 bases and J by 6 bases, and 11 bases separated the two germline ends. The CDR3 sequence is CASSQGGGQPQHF. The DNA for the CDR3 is TGTGCCAGCAGTCAAGGGGGTGGTCAGCCCCAGCATTTT.

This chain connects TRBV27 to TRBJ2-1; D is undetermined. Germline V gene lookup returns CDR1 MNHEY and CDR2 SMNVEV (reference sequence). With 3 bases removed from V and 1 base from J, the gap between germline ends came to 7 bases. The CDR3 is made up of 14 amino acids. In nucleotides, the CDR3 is TGTGCCAGCAGTTTGGGCAGTTCCTACAATGAGCAGTTCTTC. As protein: CASSLGSSYNEQFF.